The clone carrying this T cell receptor (beta chain) was seen more than once but under ten times. The antigen is unknown. These data belong to a study of beta chain features in type 1 diabetes. Study-level background: No patient-donor differences in age, gender, total cells or subset yield. Study-wide findings and caveats: TCRB CDR3 length was moderately but significantly reduced in all four CD4+ subsets of Type 1 diabetes patients.

Every isolated RNA sample was fully reverse transcribed, so sequencing captured expressed TCRB transcripts. The repertoire was sequenced with immunoSEQ multiplex PCR; TCRdb's copy has only in-frame clones and lacks some. The sample has 250,000 or so clones, around 21% seen once. This receptor was obtained from a woman aged 40 to 50 with type 1 diabetes. Sequencing used naive CD4+ T cells from blood.

The CDR3: CASSLGQYQETQYF. For the CDR3, the DNA is TGTGCCAGCAGCTTGGGACAGTATCAAGAGACCCAGTACTTC. The chain has TRBV9 and TRBJ2-5, with 7 bases lining up with TRBD1. The CDR3 is 14 amino acids. The V gene end was trimmed by 4 bases and the J gene end by 2 bases; junction bases not matched to a gene: 5. Germline loops: CDR1 SGDLS, CDR2 YYNGEE.